The clone carrying this T cell receptor (beta chain) occurred a few times. Its target is not known. The record originates from a study of beta chain features in type 1 diabetes. The CDR3 is 14 amino acids. Trimming cost V 3 bases and J 3 bases, with 14 bases left between them. Germline values: CDR1 GTSNPN, CDR2 SVGIG (reference sequence). General study findings and limits: Type 1 diabetes patients had TCRB CDR3s that were shorter (moderately but significantly so) in all four CD4+ subsets. PCR, the amplification step, might favor shorter templates, equally in patients and controls.

Expressed TCRB transcripts were sequenced because the isolated RNA had all been reverse transcribed beforehand. The repertoire was sequenced with immunoSEQ multiplex PCR; TCRdb's copy has only in-frame clones and lacks some. Here the sample spans about 700,000 clones, 13% being singletons. V gene TRBV30 combines with J gene TRBJ1-1, with unresolved D. This receptor was taken from a man aged 18 to 29 with type 1 diabetes. Sequenced sample: naive CD4+ T cells from blood. CDR3 amino acids: CAWSHQDGYTEAFF. The CDR3, as DNA: TGTGCCTGGAGCCATCAGGACGGGTACACTGAAGCTTTCTTT.